This T cell receptor (beta chain) originates from a study of cytomegalovirus exposure and HLA in healthy donors. Researchers ran the PCR with 60 Vbeta and 13 Jbeta primers. Method: immunoSEQ multiplex PCR; TCRdb's copy keeps in-frame clones and lacks some. Altogether fewer than 250,000 clones are present, roughly 81% being singletons, with the ten largest covering over 2%. This CDR3 contains 18 residues. Germline V gene sequence: CDR1 MGHRA, CDR2 YSYEKL. Trimming cost V 2 bases and J 5 bases; bases outside gene matches: 8. Specimen: PBMCs. The chain employs TRBV4-1 and TRBJ2-2; 13 bases agree with TRBD2. This TCR derives from a woman aged 30 to 39 in good health and CMV-seropositive. This CDR3 is CASSQQLAGGPRTGELFF. The CDR3 nucleotides read TGCGCCAGCAGCCAACAACTAGCGGGAGGGCCCCGAACCGGGGAGCTGTTTTTT.